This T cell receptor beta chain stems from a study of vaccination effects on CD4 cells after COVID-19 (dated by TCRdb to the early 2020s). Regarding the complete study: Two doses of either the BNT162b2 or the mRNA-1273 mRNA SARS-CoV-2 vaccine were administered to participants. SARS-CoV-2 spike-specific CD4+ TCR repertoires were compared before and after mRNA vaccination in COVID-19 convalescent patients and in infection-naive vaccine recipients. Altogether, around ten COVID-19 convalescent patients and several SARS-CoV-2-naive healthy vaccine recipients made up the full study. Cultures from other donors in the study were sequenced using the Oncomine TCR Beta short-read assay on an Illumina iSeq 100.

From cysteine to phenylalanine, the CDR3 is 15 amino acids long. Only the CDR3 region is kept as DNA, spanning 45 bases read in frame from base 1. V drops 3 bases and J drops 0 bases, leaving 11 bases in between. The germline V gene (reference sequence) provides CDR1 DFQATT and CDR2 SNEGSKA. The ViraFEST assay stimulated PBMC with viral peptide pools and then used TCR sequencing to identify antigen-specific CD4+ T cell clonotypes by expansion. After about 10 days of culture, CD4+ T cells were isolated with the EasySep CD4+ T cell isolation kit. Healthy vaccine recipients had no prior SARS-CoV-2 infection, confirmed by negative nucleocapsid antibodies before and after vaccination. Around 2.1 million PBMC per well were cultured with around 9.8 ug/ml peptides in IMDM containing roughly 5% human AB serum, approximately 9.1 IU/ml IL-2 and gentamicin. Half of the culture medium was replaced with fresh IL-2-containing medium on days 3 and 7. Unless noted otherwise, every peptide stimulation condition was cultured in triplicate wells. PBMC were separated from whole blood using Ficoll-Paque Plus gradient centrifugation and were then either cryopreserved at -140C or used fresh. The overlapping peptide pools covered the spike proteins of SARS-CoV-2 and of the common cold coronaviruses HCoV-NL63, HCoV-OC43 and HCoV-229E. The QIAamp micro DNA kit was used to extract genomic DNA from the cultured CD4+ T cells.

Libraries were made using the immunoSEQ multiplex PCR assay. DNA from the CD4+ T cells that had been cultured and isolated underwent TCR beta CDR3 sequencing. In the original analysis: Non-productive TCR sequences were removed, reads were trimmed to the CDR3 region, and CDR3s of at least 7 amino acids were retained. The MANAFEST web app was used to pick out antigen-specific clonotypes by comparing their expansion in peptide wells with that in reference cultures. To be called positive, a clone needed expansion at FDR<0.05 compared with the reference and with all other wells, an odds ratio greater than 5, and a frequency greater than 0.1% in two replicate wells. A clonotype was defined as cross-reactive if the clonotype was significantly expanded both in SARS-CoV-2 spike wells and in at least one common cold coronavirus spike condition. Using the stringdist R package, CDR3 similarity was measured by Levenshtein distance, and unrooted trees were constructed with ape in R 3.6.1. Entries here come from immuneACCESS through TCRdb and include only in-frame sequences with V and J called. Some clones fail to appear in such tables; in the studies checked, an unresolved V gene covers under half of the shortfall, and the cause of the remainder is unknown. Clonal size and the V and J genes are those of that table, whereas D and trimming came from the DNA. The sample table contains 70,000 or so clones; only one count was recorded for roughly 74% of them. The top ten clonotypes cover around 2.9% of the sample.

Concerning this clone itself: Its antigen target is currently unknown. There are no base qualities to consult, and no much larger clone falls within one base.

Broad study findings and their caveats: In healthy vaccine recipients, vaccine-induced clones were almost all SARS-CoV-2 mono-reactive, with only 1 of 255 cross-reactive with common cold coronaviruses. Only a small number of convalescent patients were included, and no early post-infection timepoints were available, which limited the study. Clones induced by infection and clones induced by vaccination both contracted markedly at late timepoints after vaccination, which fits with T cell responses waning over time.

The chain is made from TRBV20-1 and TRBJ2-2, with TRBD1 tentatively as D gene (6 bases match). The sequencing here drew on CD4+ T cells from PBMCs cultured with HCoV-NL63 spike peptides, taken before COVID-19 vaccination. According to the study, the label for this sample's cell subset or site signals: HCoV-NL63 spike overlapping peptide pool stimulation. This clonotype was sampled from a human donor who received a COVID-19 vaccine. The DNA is TGCAGTGCTAGTCTACAGGGCGCGAACACCGGGGAGCTGTTTTTT. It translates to CSASLQGANTGELFF.